This T cell receptor beta chain was recovered during a study of T-cell reconstitution after alpha-beta-depleted transplantation in children. The CDR3 consists of 17 residues. The junction had 9 bases not matched to a gene; V was cut back by 6 bases and J by 4 bases. Unique molecular identifiers were incorporated during preparation of the TCRbeta library. TCRdb reanalysed the PCR reads using MiXCR and keeps one entry per CDR3 protein. Of some 460,000 distinct CDR3 sequences detected, under 20% appear once; the ten largest clones hold less than 30%. The TCR originated in a boy under two years old who had a stem cell transplant for Wiskott-Aldrich syndrome, so the T cells may come from the graft donor. The chain has TRBV12-3 or TRBV12-4 and TRBJ2-1; 13 bases agree with TRBD2. The starting material was PBMCs, mostly from graft donor cells, obtained 360 days after TCRalphabeta/CD19-depleted stem cell transplant. CDR3 sequence reads: CASSGALGLAGYNEQFF. The DNA of the CDR3 is TGTGCCAGCAGCGGAGCCCTGGGACTAGCGGGGTACAATGAGCAGTTCTTC.